One sample yielded the 17 T cell receptor beta chains listed below, sequenced in a study of early T cells in non-severe SARS-CoV-2 infection. Via MiXCR, TCRdb re-called the 5' RACE reads, giving one row per CDR3 protein. The data contain about 87,000 distinct CDR3 sequences, approximately 15% of them seen just once; the ten biggest clones take up about 6.1%. Sequencing input: whole blood. These receptors were taken from an adult who was a healthcare worker with PCR-confirmed SARS-CoV-2 infection or an uninfected control (not recorded which).

The J gene is TRBJ2-3, the V gene TRBV24-1; tentatively, D is TRBD2 (7 bases). V was clipped by 1 base and J by 6 bases, with 16 bases between them. CDR3 length equals 16 residues. Germline V lookup: CDR1 KGHDR, CDR2 SFDVKD. The CDR3, as DNA: TGTGCCACCAGTGATTTTGGGCGGGGGCTCTCGGATACGCAGTATTTT. As protein: CATSDFGRGLSDTQYF.

This clonotype was seen a few times. The CDR3 DNA follows: TGCAGTGCTAGTGCTAGCGGGTCGACAGATACGCAGTATTTT. This encodes CSASASGSTDTQYF. The chain has TRBV20-1 and TRBJ2-3; 8 nucleotides line up with TRBD2. The V segment lost 3 bases and the J segment 3 bases; nucleotides outside the gene matches: 5. This CDR3 is built from 14 residues. The germline gives CDR1 DFQATT, CDR2 SNEGSKA (reference sequence).

The V gene is TRBV7-6, the J gene TRBJ2-7; D not resolved. This CDR3 comprises 16 residues. Germline V gene data show CDR1 as SGHVS and CDR2 as FNYEAQ. Deletions cut 4 bases from V and 0 bases from J, with 16 bases between. Here the CDR3 DNA reads TGTGCCAGCAGCTCACGGACCGGCAGGACCTCCTACGAGCAGTACTTC. Translating it yields CASSSRTGRTSYEQYF. The variable domain in full, with the rest retrieved from reference TRBV7-6 and TRBJ2-7, is GAGVSQSPRYKVTKRGQDVALRCDPISGHVSLYWYRQALGQGPEFLTYFNYEAQQDKSGLPNDRFSAERPEGSISTLTIQRTEQRDSAMYRCASSSRTGRTSYEQYFGPGTRLTVT.

Ten or more counts support this clonotype. The chain uses TRBV20-1 and TRBJ1-5, with 11 positions matching TRBD1. V gave up 6 bases and J gave up 5 bases; unmatched junction bases: 9. The V gene's germline CDR1 is DFQATT and CDR2 SNEGSKA (reference sequence). This CDR3 contains 15 residues. This chain's CDR3 is CSAINLDRGHQPQHF. DNA of the CDR3: TGCAGTGCCATCAATTTGGACAGGGGGCATCAGCCCCAGCATTTT.

This clonotype turned up a few times. The chain couples TRBV7-9 to TRBJ2-1; TRBD2 is a possible D gene (6 bases). Per the germline V gene, CDR1 is SEHNR and CDR2 is FQNEAQ (reference sequence). The CDR3 runs to 16 residues. Between the trimmed V and J ends, which lost 2 bases and 4 bases, there was a span of 15 bases. CDR3 in amino acids: CASSLSEGPTYNEQFF. DNA of the CDR3: TGTGCCAGCAGCTTATCGGAGGGACCAACATACAATGAGCAGTTCTTC.

This clonotype has more than one count but fewer than ten. V and J are TRBV5-1 and TRBJ2-3, with TRBD1 matching over 8 bases. J gave up 3 bases and V 4 bases, and 7 bases lay outside the gene matches. Germline V gene lookup returns CDR1 SGHRS and CDR2 YFSETQ. The CDR3 has 15 amino acids. CDR3 sequence (DNA): TGCGCCAGCAGCATTGGCGGACAGGGTACAGATACGCAGTATTTT. It translates to CASSIGGQGTDTQYF.

This clonotype was seen more than once but under ten times. V usage is TRBV11-2 and J usage is TRBJ1-1; 9 bases agree with TRBD1. The V and J ends lost 1 base and 6 bases, in that order; junction bases with no gene match: 6. The CDR3 totals 15 residues. Looked up from germline, CDR1 is SGHAT and CDR2 is FQNNGV. In nucleotides, the CDR3 is TGTGCCAGCAGCTTAGGCCCGGACAGGGGAGCTGAAGCTTTCTTT. Its protein is CASSLGPDRGAEAFF.

V usage is TRBV5-4 and J usage is TRBJ2-5, with 15 bases fitting TRBD2. The CDR3 contains 17 residues. Germline values: CDR1 SGHNT, CDR2 YYREEE (reference sequence). V lost 4 bases, J lost 4 bases, and 8 bases stayed unmatched. The CDR3 protein is CASSPRTSGGAGETQYF. CDR3 coding DNA: TGTGCCAGCAGCCCCCGGACTAGCGGGGGGGCCGGAGAGACCCAGTACTTC.

The chain links TRBV28 to TRBJ1-5; no clear D gene. Deletions cut 3 bases from V and 3 bases from J, with 6 bases between. Germline-derived CDR1 and CDR2 are MDHEN and SYDVKM. CDR3 length: 13 residues. The CDR3 DNA follows: TGTGCCAGCAGTTTGCCTGACAATCAGCCCCAGCATTTT. This codes for CASSLPDNQPQHF.

This clonotype was found a few times. The chain uses TRBV7-2 and TRBJ2-2; 7 nucleotides align to TRBD2. The CDR3 loop spans 16 amino acids. Germline V CDR1 and CDR2: SGHTA, FQGNSA. The V and J ends lost 1 base and 2 bases, in that order; junction bases with no gene match: 4. The CDR3: CASSLVPSGNTGELFF. The CDR3 nucleotides are TGTGCCAGCAGCTTAGTGCCTAGCGGAAACACCGGGGAGCTGTTTTTT. Full variable domain (remainder filled in from reference TRBV7-2 and TRBJ2-2): GAGVSQSPSNKVTEKGKDVELRCDPISGHTALYWYRQSLGQGLEFLIYFQGNSAPDKSGLPSDRFSAERTGGSVSTLTIQRTQQEDSAVYLCASSLVPSGNTGELFFGEGSRLTVL.

The table lists this clonotype with a few counts. A read error may explain this, as a much larger clone is one base away. This chain uses TRBV12-3 or TRBV12-4 with TRBJ2-6; TRBD1 is a possible D gene (5 bases). The CDR3 has 14 residues. CDR3 region: CASSFNTGANVLNF. The CDR3 DNA is TGTGCCAGCAGTTTTAACACTGGGGCCAACGTCCTGAATTTC.

This clonotype was detected only a few times. This sequence joins TRBV3-1 and TRBJ2-1, with 12 positions matching TRBD1. Trimming removed 5 bases from V and 16 bases from J; junction bases left unmatched: 6. Germline V CDR1 and CDR2: LGHDT, YNNKEL (reference sequence). The CDR3 contains 12 residues. CDR3: CASSSRDRGQFF. The CDR3 DNA follows: TGTGCCAGCAGCTCCCGGGACAGGGGGCAATTCTTC.

Many counts were recorded for this clonotype. A junction boundary mismatches the germline segment, possibly from a read error. The rearrangement uses TRBV7-9 and TRBJ1-1; 9 bases match TRBD1. The CDR3 is 14 amino acids. The germline V gene encodes CDR1 SEHNR and CDR2 FQNEAQ (reference sequence). CDR3 loop: CASSLVGTGRDAAF. The DNA for the CDR3 is TGTGCCAGCAGCTTGGTCGGGACAGGGAGGGATGCGGCATTT.

J is TRBJ2-1 and V is TRBV11-2; D ambiguous. The germline gives CDR1 SGHAT, CDR2 FQNNGV. This CDR3 is built from 16 residues. Deletions cut 1 base from V and 2 bases from J, with 12 bases between. The CDR3 DNA reads TGTGCCAGCAGCTTAGTGAGAGGATCCACCTACAATGAGCAGTTCTTC. This sequence encodes CASSLVRGSTYNEQFF.

This clonotype was observed a handful of times. V gene TRBV5-4 combines with J gene TRBJ2-7; D remains unclear. The CDR3 consists of 14 residues. Germline assignment: CDR1 SGHNT and CDR2 YYREEE (reference sequence). The ends were cut back, 2 bases at V and 0 bases at J, with 9 bases in the middle. The CDR3 DNA is TGTGCCAGCAGCTTTCACGGCCGCTCCTACGAGCAGTACTTC. This codes for CASSFHGRSYEQYF.

V is TRBV6-1 and J is TRBJ2-1, with 9 bases identical to TRBD1. CDR3 length: 16 residues. Looked up from germline, CDR1 is MNHNS and CDR2 is SASEGT. J was trimmed by 2 bases and V by 6 bases; bases with no gene match: 8. The CDR3 sequence: CASRSGTGLPYNEQFF. CDR3 bases: TGTGCCAGCAGGTCCGGGACAGGGCTTCCCTACAATGAGCAGTTCTTC.

Worth noting for this clonotype: This may arise from a read error, as a much more abundant clone is one base away. V gene TRBV10-2 combines with J gene TRBJ1-1; 7 nucleotides align to TRBD1. From germline, CDR1 is WSHSY and CDR2 SAAADI. The length of the CDR3 is 16 residues. DNA of the CDR3: TGCGTCAGCAGTAAAAGAAGACAGGGCATGAACACTGAAGCTTTCTTT. Its translation: CVSSKRRQGMNTEAFF.